The entry below describes one T cell receptor beta chain. What it recognizes is unknown. The germline gives CDR1 PRHDT, CDR2 FYEKMQ (reference sequence). The CDR3 has 16 amino acids. V gave up 5 bases and J gave up 4 bases; unmatched junction bases: 11. This record comes from a study of shared clonotypes between healthy human individuals. Study-wide points: Among donors, the sharing of clonotypes was expected to be influenced by sequencing depth.

This table comes from immunoSEQ multiplex PCR, and its TCRdb copy is limited to in-frame clones, with some not included. The table has some 1,900,000 clones, roughly 95% seen once. As defined, naive CD8 cells were CD45RO-negative and positively selected for CCR7, with terminally differentiated effector memory CD45RA+ cells excluded. The J gene is TRBJ2-7, the V gene TRBV13; 10 positions agree with TRBD2. Material for sequencing was naive CD8+ T cells sorted from blood. The sequence came from a man aged 18 to 30 in good health. CDR3 sequence (DNA): TGTGCCAGCAGCCCCGAGCGGGAGGGCCACCTGTACGAGCAGTACTTC. It specifies CASSPEREGHLYEQYF. The whole variable domain, remainder taken from reference TRBV13 and TRBJ2-7, is AAGVIQSPRHLIKEKRETATLKCYPIPRHDTVYWYQQGPGQDPQFLISFYEKMQSDKGSIPDRFSAQQFSDYHSELNMSSLELGDSALYFCASSPEREGHLYEQYFGPGTRLTVT.